Presented here are 27 T cell receptor beta chains from one specimen sequenced in a study of shared clonotypes between healthy human individuals (dated by TCRdb to the early 2020s). The library relied on the immunoSEQ multiplex PCR assay. Sourced from immuneACCESS, this table was stored by TCRdb with only in-frame sequences that have V and J called. A share of the clones is absent; for the studies checked, an unresolved V gene accounts for under half, and the remainder has no known explanation. For this sample there are 2,500,000 or so clones; approximately 90% appear just once. Of the sample, more than 0.12% falls within the top ten clones. Sequencing used naive CD4+ T cells sorted from blood. This specimen's cell subset or site label, per the study, means: CD45RA+ positively selected. Receptors were obtained from a man aged 18 to 29 in good health.

This chain uses TRBV7-9 with TRBJ1-6; TRBD1 aligns across 7 bases. CDR1 SEHNR and CDR2 FQNEAQ come from the germline V gene (reference sequence). This CDR3 spans 14 amino acids. V gave up 5 bases and J gave up 10 bases; unmatched junction bases: 8. CDR3 DNA: TGTGCCAGCAGCCAGAAGGGGGCCACCTCACCCCTCCACTTT. It specifies CASSQKGATSPLHF.

The CDR3 sequence is CASSERPPGAGDTQYF. The CDR3 coding sequence is TGTGCCAGCAGTGAACGCCCGCCGGGAGCGGGAGATACGCAGTATTTT. This rearrangement joins TRBV2 to TRBJ2-3; a weak D match, TRBD2 (6 bases). V was cut by 2 bases and J by 5 bases, with 17 bases left in between. Germline V gene sequence: CDR1 SNHLY, CDR2 FYNNEI. CDR3 length: 16 residues.

The V and J genes are TRBV5-5 and TRBJ1-2; 9 bases match TRBD1. The CDR3 is 16 residues long. Germline V lookup: CDR1 SGHKS, CDR2 YYEKEE (reference sequence). V shed 5 bases and J 2 bases; nucleotides not matched to a gene: 10. CDR3 region: CASSSSQGAWNYGYTF. As DNA, the CDR3 is TGTGCCAGCAGTAGCTCACAGGGGGCGTGGAACTATGGCTACACCTTC. Filled out from reference TRBV5-5 and TRBJ1-2, the complete variable domain reads DAGVTQSPTHLIKTRGQQVTLRCSPISGHKSVSWYQQVLGQGPQFIFQYYEKEERGRGNFPDRFSARQFPNYSSELNVNALLLGDSALYLCASSSSQGAWNYGYTFGSGTRLTVV.

The V gene is TRBV30, the J gene TRBJ2-6; 8 nucleotides align to TRBD1. The V and J ends lost 2 bases and 3 bases, in that order; junction bases with no gene match: 9. Looked up from germline, CDR1 is GTSNPN and CDR2 is SVGIG (reference sequence). The CDR3 spans 17 residues. CDR3 in amino acids: CAWSKDRAVGGANVLTF. The CDR3 DNA is TGTGCCTGGAGTAAGGACAGGGCCGTAGGTGGGGCCAACGTCCTGACTTTC.

This chain links TRBV7-2 with TRBJ2-1; TRBD2 agrees at 13 bases. The germline CDR1 and CDR2 sequences are SGHTA and FQGNSA. The CDR3 runs 17 residues. V lost 1 base, J lost 4 bases, and 4 bases stayed unmatched. CDR3 in DNA: TGTGCCAGCAGCTTAGTAGTACTAGCGGGAGGGTACAATGAGCAGTTCTTC. It translates to CASSLVVLAGGYNEQFF.

Written as DNA, the CDR3 is TGTGCCAGCAGCACTAGCGGGGGGGGAGCCAAAAACATTCAGTACTTC. Translation gives CASSTSGGGAKNIQYF. The J gene is TRBJ2-4, the V gene TRBV7-2; 13 nucleotides line up with TRBD2. The V and J ends lost 5 bases and 0 bases, in that order; junction bases with no gene match: 1. Germline CDR1 SGHTA, CDR2 FQGNSA. There are 16 residues in the CDR3.

The sample holds one count of this clone. This sequence joins TRBV5-1 and TRBJ2-1, with 10 bases lining up with TRBD2. CDR1 is SGHRS and CDR2 is YFSETQ in the germline V gene. The V segment lost 7 bases and the J segment 10 bases; nucleotides outside the gene matches: 11. The CDR3 runs 14 residues. The CDR3 DNA sequence: TGCGCCAGCGGGGAGACTAGCGGGCCGGGGGAGCAGTTCTTC. It translates to CASGETSGPGEQFF.

The chain has TRBV5-1 and TRBJ2-7; D is possibly TRBD2 (5 bases). The CDR3 has 14 residues. The germline CDR1 and CDR2 sequences are SGHRS and YFSETQ. Trimming pared 4 bases from V and 2 bases from J, leaving 13 bases between. The CDR3 sequence is CASSELRVTYEQYF. The CDR3 DNA reads TGCGCCAGCAGCGAGTTGAGGGTAACCTACGAGCAGTACTTC.

The genes are TRBV10-3 and TRBJ2-1, with a possible D match to TRBD1 (6 bases). The germline CDR1 and CDR2 sequences are ENHRY and SYGVKD. This CDR3 region has 13 residues. V was trimmed by 9 bases and J by 0 bases, leaving 9 bases between them. The CDR3 loop is CAISDSSYNEQFF. In DNA, the CDR3 is TGTGCCATTTCGGACAGCTCCTACAATGAGCAGTTCTTC.

This chain links TRBV4-1 with TRBJ2-3; TRBD2 matches 9 bases. The germline V gene encodes CDR1 MGHRA and CDR2 YSYEKL. The CDR3 sequence is 17 residues long. After removal of 2 bases from V and 2 bases from J, the junction contained 8 bases not matched to a gene. In DNA, the CDR3 is TGCGCCAGCAGCCAACTTATAGCGGGGGCGCCCACAGATACGCAGTATTTT. This gives the protein CASSQLIAGAPTDTQYF.

This clone has more than one count but fewer than ten. This chain links TRBV10-3 with TRBJ2-1, with TRBD2 identical over 8 bases. Germline V CDR1 and CDR2: ENHRY, SYGVKD. V was pared by 4 bases and J by 7 bases, with 3 bases of the junction left unmatched. This CDR3 is 13 amino acids long. The CDR3 loop reads CAISGGGSNEQFF. For the CDR3, the DNA is TGTGCCATCAGTGGCGGGGGGAGTAATGAGCAGTTCTTC.

The J gene is TRBJ2-4, the V gene TRBV19; D call uncertain. The CDR3 consists of 15 residues. Trimming pared 5 bases from V and 0 bases from J, leaving 11 bases between. Germline V gives CDR1 LNHDA, CDR2 SQIVND (reference sequence). CDR3 sequence: CASSPVSVAKNIQYF. The CDR3 nucleotides are TGTGCCAGTAGTCCCGTGTCGGTAGCCAAAAACATTCAGTACTTC. Together with reference TRBV19 and TRBJ2-4, the CDR3 gives the full variable domain: DGGITQSPKYLFRKEGQNVTLSCEQNLNHDAMYWYRQDPGQGLRLIYYSQIVNDFQKGDIAEGYSVSREKKESFPLTVTSAQKNPTAFYLCASSPVSVAKNIQYFGAGTRLSVL.

The chain carries TRBV4-3 and TRBJ1-4; TRBD1 might be the D (6 bases). Germline assignment: CDR1 LGHNA and CDR2 YSLEER. Trimming shortened V by 0 bases and J by 14 bases, and 10 bases separated the two germline ends. The CDR3 runs to 12 residues. For the CDR3, the DNA is TGCGCCAGCAGCCAAGATAGGCAGGGGCTGTTTTTT. It codes for CASSQDRQGLFF.

This sequence joins TRBV18 and TRBJ2-7, with 10 bases identical to TRBD1. This CDR3 has 16 amino acids. The germline gives CDR1 KGHSH, CDR2 LQKENI. Losses at the gene ends were 6 bases for V and 5 bases for J; bases not matched to a gene: 13. CDR3 coding DNA: TGTGCCAGCTCGCGATATCCCCCGACAGGGGGCCACGAGCAGTACTTC. As protein: CASSRYPPTGGHEQYF.

This clone occurred once. The gene calls are TRBV10-1 and TRBJ2-5; possible D gene TRBD2, 5 bases. Near its end, the DNA agrees better with TRBJ2-7, so the J call may be wrong. Germline CDR1 is WNHNN and CDR2 is SYGVQD (reference sequence). This CDR3 has 13 amino acids. CDR3 bases: TGCGCCAGCAGTCCCGATCTAGCTTCCGAGCAGTACTTC. The encoded protein is CASSPDLASEQYF.

This chain links TRBV5-4 with TRBJ1-2, with unresolved D. This CDR3 region has 16 residues. CDR1 and CDR2 from the germline V gene are SGHNT and YYREEE (reference sequence). V was pared by 6 bases and J by 0 bases, with 18 bases between. CDR3 coding DNA: TGTGCCAGCAACAGTGGGGAATTGGTGGCTAACTATGGCTACACCTTC. This gives the protein CASNSGELVANYGYTF.

This chain uses TRBV5-1 with TRBJ2-5; weak D call: TRBD2 (6 bases). CDR1 and CDR2 from the germline V gene are SGHRS and YFSETQ. The CDR3 is made up of 14 amino acids. The ends were cut back, 4 bases at V and 3 bases at J, with 13 bases in the middle. The CDR3 sequence: CASSPLGGKETQYF. The CDR3 DNA reads TGCGCCAGCAGCCCATTGGGGGGTAAAGAGACCCAGTACTTC.

This chain uses TRBV5-1 with TRBJ1-4; 7 bases line up with TRBD1. Germline V lookup: CDR1 SGHRS, CDR2 YFSETQ. V lost 7 bases and J lost 3; bases outside the gene matches: 9. This CDR3 region has 15 residues. The CDR3 spells CASGITGTANEKLFF. The CDR3 coding sequence is TGCGCCAGCGGAATAACCGGGACAGCTAATGAAAAACTGTTTTTT.

The chain is built from TRBV7-6 and TRBJ2-1; 7 bases map to TRBD2. This CDR3 comprises 20 residues. With 1 base clipped from V and 0 bases from J, the junction kept 15 bases outside the gene matches. The germline gives CDR1 SGHVS, CDR2 FNYEAQ. CDR3 protein: CASSLVASRRRDYSYNEQFF. The CDR3, as DNA: TGTGCCAGCAGCTTAGTAGCCTCACGGCGTAGGGACTACTCCTACAATGAGCAGTTCTTC.

The chain recombines TRBV5-4 with TRBJ2-1; 7 bases align to TRBD2. Losses at the gene ends were 6 bases for V and 3 bases for J; bases not matched to a gene: 6. The CDR3 runs 14 residues. Looked up from germline, CDR1 is SGHNT and CDR2 is YYREEE (reference sequence). CDR3 sequence: CASTRSGIYNEQFF. The DNA of the CDR3 is TGTGCCAGCACCAGGAGCGGGATCTACAATGAGCAGTTCTTC.

This chain uses TRBV7-9 with TRBJ1-2; D perhaps matches TRBD1 (5 bases). CDR3 size: 15 residues. With 1 base removed from V and 8 bases from J, the gap between germline ends came to 17 bases. CDR1 and CDR2 (germline): SEHNR, FQNEAQ (reference sequence). CDR3 loop: CASSLDGRAMAGYTF. The CDR3 nucleotides are TGTGCCAGCAGCTTAGATGGCAGGGCGATGGCGGGCTACACCTTC.

The table lists this clone with a few counts. The J gene is TRBJ2-7, the V gene TRBV7-3; 7 bases match TRBD2. J was trimmed by 7 bases and V by 1 base; bases with no gene match: 4. Germline values: CDR1 SGHTA, CDR2 FQGTGA. This CDR3 has 13 amino acids. CDR3 bases: TGTGCCAGCAGCTTAAAGGCGGGGGTTGAGCAGTACTTC. Amino acid sequence: CASSLKAGVEQYF.

This clone was seen a handful of times. Other nucleotide sequences from this sample produce the same CDR3. V is TRBV20-1 and J is TRBJ1-1; D gene uncertain. The CDR3 length is 11 residues. From germline, CDR1 is DFQATT and CDR2 SNEGSKA (reference sequence). Trimming shortened V by 3 bases and J by 3 bases, and 5 bases separated the two germline ends. This CDR3 reads CSARRDTEAFF. In DNA form, the CDR3 reads TGCAGTGCTAGGCGGGACACTGAAGCTTTCTTT.

This clone appeared once. V usage is TRBV10-3 and J usage is TRBJ1-2; D gene uncertain. The CDR3 length is 12 residues. Germline CDR1 ENHRY, CDR2 SYGVKD. V shed 6 bases and J shed 9 bases, with 14 bases lying between them. CDR3 in DNA: TGTGCCATCAGGGAGGCCCCACGTAGCTACACCTTC. Its protein is CAIREAPRSYTF.

Of note for this clone: No conserved phenylalanine or tryptophan is present at the end of the CDR3, so a read error is the likely explanation. The DNA is left out, because the CDR3 cannot be placed on it with certainty; the CDR3 is given as TCRdb lists it. J is TRBJ1-2 and V is TRBV5-1. The germline V gene encodes CDR1 SGHRS and CDR2 YFSETQ. The CDR3 spans 13 residues, counting both ends. The CDR3 protein is CASNGASVRKTYG.

The chain links TRBV18 to TRBJ1-1; D remains unclear. V was pared by 3 bases and J by 1 base, with 12 bases between. This CDR3 comprises 15 residues. Per the germline V gene, CDR1 is KGHSH and CDR2 is LQKENI. The CDR3 spells CASSPAAWQNTEAFF. The CDR3 DNA is TGTGCCAGCTCACCTGCCGCCTGGCAGAACACTGAAGCTTTCTTT.

The chain's CDR3 is CASSLQDRAFNEQFF. In DNA, the CDR3 is TGTGCCAGCAGCTTACAGGACAGGGCTTTCAATGAGCAGTTCTTC. The V gene is TRBV11-2, the J gene TRBJ2-1, with 8 nucleotides matching TRBD1. The V gene end was trimmed by 2 bases and the J gene end by 6 bases; junction bases not matched to a gene: 6. The germline V gene encodes CDR1 SGHAT and CDR2 FQNNGV. The CDR3 totals 15 residues.